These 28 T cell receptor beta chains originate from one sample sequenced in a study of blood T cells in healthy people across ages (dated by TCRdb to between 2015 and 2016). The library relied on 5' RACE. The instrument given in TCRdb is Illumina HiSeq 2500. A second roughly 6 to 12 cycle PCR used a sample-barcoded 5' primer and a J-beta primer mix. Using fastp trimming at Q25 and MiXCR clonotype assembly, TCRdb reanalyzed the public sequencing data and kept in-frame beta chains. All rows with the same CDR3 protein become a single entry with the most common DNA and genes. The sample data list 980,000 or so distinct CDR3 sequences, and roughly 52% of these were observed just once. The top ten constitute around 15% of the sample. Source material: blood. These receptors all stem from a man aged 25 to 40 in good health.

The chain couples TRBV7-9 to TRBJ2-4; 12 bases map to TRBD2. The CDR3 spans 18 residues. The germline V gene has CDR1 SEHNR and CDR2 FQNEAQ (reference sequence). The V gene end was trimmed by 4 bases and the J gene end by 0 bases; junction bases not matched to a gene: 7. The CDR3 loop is CASSSGLAGPLAKNIQYF. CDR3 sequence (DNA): TGTGCCAGCAGCTCAGGACTAGCGGGACCACTAGCCAAAAACATTCAGTACTTC.

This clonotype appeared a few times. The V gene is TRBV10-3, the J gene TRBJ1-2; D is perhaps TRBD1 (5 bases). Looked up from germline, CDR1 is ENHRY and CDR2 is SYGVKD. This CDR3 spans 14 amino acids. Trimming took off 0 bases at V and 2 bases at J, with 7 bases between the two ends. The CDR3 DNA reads TGTGCCATCAGTGAGTCGAACAGGAACTATGGCTACACCTTC. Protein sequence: CAISESNRNYGYTF.

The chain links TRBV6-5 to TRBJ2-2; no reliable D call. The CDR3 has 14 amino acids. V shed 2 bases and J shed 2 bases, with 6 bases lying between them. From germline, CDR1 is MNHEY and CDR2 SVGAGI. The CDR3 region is CASSYQVNTGELFF. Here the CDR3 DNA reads TGTGCCAGCAGTTACCAGGTCAACACCGGGGAGCTGTTTTTT.

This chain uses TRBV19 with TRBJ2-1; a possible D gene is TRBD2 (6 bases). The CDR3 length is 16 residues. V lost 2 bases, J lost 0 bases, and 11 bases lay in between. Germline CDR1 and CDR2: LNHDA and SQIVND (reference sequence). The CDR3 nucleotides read TGTGCCAGTAGTATAATACAGACTAGCTCCTACAATGAGCAGTTCTTC. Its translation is CASSIIQTSSYNEQFF.

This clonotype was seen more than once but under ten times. The DNA for the CDR3 is TGTGCCAGCAGCCAAGTATATAGGGGCTCCTACAATGAGCAGTTCTTC. Translation gives CASSQVYRGSYNEQFF. The rearrangement uses TRBV4-2 and TRBJ2-1; D perhaps matches TRBD1 (5 bases). Trimming pared 1 base from V and 0 bases from J, leaving 10 bases between. Germline assignment: CDR1 LGHNA and CDR2 YNFKEQ. This CDR3 is built from 16 residues.

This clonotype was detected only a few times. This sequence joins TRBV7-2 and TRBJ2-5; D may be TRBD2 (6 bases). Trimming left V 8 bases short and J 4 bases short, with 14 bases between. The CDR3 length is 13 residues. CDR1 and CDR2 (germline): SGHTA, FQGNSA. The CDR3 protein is CASDRGSGETQYF. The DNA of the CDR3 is TGTGCCAGCGATCGCGGTAGCGGAGAGACCCAGTACTTC. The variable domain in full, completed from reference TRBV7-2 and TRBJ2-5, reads GAGVSQSPSNKVTEKGKDVELRCDPISGHTALYWYRQSLGQGLEFLIYFQGNSAPDKSGLPSDRFSAERTGGSVSTLTIQRTQQEDSAVYLCASDRGSGETQYFGPGTRLLVL.

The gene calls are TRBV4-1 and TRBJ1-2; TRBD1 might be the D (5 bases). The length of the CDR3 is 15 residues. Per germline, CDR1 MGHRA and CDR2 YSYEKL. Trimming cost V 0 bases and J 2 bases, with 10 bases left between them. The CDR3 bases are TGCGCCAGCAGCCAAGATCGGTGGGGGAACTATGGCTACACCTTC. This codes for CASSQDRWGNYGYTF.

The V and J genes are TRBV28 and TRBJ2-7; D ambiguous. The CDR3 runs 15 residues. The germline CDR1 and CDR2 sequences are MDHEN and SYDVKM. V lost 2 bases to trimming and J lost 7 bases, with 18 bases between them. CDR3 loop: CASSLVLVSYNEQYF. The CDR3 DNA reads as TGTGCCAGCAGTTTAGTGCTAGTTTCCTACAATGAGCAGTACTTC.

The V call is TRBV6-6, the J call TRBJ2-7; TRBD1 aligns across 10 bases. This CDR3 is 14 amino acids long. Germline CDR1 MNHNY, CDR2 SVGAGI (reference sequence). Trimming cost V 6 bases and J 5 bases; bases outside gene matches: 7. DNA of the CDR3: TGTGCCAGCAGCTCCCTGACAGGGGGCCACGAGCAGTACTTC. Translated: CASSSLTGGHEQYF.

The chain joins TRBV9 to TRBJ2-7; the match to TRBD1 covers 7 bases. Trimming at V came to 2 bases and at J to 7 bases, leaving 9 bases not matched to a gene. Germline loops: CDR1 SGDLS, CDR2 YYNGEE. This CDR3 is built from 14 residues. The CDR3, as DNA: TGTGCCAGCAGCGTCCGCCAACAGGGGAATGAGCAGTACTTC. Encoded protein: CASSVRQQGNEQYF.

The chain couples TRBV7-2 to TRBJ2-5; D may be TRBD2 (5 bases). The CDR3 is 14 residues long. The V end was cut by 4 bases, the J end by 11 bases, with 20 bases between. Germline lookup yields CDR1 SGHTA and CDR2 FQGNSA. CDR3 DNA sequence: TGTGCCAGCAGCTCCCCCCCGCAAGTACGCGGGCAGTACTTC. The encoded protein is CASSSPPQVRGQYF.

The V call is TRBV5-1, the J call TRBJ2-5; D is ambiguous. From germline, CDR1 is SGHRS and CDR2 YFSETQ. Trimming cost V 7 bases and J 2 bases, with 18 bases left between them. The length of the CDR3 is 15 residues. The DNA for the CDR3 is TGCGCCAGCGCCATAACCGGTGCTATTCAAGAGACCCAGTACTTC. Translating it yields CASAITGAIQETQYF.

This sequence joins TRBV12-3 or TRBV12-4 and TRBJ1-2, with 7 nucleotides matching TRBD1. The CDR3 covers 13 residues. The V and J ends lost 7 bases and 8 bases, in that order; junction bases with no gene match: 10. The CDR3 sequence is CASTTEQGHGYTF. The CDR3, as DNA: TGTGCCAGCACTACAGAACAGGGGCACGGCTACACCTTC.

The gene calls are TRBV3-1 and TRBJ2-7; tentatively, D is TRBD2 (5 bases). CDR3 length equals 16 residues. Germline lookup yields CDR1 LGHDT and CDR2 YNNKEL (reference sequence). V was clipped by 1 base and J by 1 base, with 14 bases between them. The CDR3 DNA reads TGTGCCAGCAGCCAAGCTGGTACGAGGGAGTCCTACGAGCAGTACTTC. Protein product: CASSQAGTRESYEQYF.

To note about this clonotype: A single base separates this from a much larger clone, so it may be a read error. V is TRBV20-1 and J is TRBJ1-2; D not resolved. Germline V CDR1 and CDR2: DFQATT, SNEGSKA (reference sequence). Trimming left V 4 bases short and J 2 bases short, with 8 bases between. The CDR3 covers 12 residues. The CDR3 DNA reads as TGCAGTGCTATAGACGGAAACTATGGCTACACCTTC. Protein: CSAIDGNYGYTF.

The CDR3 nucleotides read TGTGCCAGCAGCTTAAAAGGACAGCTAAATTCACCCCTCCACTTT. The encoded protein is CASSLKGQLNSPLHF. The chain employs TRBV5-8 and TRBJ1-6; possible D gene TRBD1, 6 bases. This CDR3 has 15 residues. The germline CDR1 and CDR2 sequences are SGHTS and YDEGEE. The germline V and J ends were trimmed by 2 bases and 7 bases, with 13 bases remaining between them.

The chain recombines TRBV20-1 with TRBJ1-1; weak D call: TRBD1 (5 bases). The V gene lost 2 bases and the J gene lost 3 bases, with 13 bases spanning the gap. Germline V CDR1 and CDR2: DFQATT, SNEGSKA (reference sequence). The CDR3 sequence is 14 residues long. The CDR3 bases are TGCAGTGCTAGATGGGGGGTGGGGGACACTGAAGCTTTCTTT. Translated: CSARWGVGDTEAFF.

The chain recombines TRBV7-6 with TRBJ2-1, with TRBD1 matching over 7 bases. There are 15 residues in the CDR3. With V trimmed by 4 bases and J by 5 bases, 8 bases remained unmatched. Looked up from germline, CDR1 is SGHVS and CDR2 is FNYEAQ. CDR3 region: CASSSRQGMNNEQFF. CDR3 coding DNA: TGTGCCAGCAGCTCAAGACAGGGAATGAACAATGAGCAGTTCTTC. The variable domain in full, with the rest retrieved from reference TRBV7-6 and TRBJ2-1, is GAGVSQSPRYKVTKRGQDVALRCDPISGHVSLYWYRQALGQGPEFLTYFNYEAQQDKSGLPNDRFSAERPEGSISTLTIQRTEQRDSAMYRCASSSRQGMNNEQFFGPGTRLTVL.

The CDR3 DNA reads as TGCAGTGCTAGGGGGGCGGCAGGGCACGATGTCGCCGGGGAGCTGTTTTTT. Its protein product is CSARGAAGHDVAGELFF. The chain is built from TRBV20-1 and TRBJ2-2; weak D call: TRBD1 (6 bases). Trimming shortened V by 3 bases and J by 6 bases, and 23 bases separated the two germline ends. The CDR3 has 17 residues. The germline gives CDR1 DFQATT, CDR2 SNEGSKA (reference sequence).

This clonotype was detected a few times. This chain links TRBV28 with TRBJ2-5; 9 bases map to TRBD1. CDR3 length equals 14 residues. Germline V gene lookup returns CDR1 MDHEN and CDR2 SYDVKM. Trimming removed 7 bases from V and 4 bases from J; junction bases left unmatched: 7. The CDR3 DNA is TGTGCCAGCAAAACAGGGGGCGCAGGAGAGACCCAGTACTTC. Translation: CASKTGGAGETQYF.

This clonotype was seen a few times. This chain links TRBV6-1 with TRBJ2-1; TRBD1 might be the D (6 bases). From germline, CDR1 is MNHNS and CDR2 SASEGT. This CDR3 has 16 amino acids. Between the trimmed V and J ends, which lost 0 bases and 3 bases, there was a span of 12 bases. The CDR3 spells CASSEAHRENYNEQFF. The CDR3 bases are TGTGCCAGCAGTGAAGCGCACAGGGAAAACTACAATGAGCAGTTCTTC.

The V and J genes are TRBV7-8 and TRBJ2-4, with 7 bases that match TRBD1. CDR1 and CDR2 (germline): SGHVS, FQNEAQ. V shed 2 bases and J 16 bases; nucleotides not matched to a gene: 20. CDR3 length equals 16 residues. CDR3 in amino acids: CASSLRQGDNSYEQYF. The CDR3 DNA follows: TGTGCCAGCAGCTTAAGGCAGGGGGACAACTCCTACGAGCAATACTTC.

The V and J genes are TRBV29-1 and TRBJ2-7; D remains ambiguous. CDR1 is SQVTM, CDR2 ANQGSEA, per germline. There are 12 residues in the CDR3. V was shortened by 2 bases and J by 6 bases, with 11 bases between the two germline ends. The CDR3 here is CSVELSGPEQYF. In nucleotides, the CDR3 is TGCAGCGTTGAACTCAGTGGTCCCGAGCAGTACTTC.

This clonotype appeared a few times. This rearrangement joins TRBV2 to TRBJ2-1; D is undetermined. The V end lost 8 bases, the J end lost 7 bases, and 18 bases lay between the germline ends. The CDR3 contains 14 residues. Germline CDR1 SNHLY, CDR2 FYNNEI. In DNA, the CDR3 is TGTGCCAGCGATAGAGTGTCCGACGCAAATGAGCAGTTCTTC. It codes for CASDRVSDANEQFF. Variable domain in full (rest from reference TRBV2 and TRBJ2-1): EPEVTQTPSHQVTQMGQEVILRCVPISNHLYFYWYRQILGQKVEFLVSFYNNEISEKSEIFDDQFSVERPDGSNFTLKIRSTKLEDSAMYFCASDRVSDANEQFFGPGTRLTVL.

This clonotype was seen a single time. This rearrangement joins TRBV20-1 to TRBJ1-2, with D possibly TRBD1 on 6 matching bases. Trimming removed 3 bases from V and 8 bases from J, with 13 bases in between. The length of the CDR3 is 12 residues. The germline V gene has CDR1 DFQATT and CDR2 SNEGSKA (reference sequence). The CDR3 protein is CSASRGAEGYTF. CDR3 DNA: TGCAGTGCTAGTCGGGGGGCCGAGGGCTACACCTTC.

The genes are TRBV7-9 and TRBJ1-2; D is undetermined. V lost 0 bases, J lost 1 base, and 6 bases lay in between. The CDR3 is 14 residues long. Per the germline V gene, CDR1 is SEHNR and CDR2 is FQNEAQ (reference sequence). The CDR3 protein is CASSLAVFNYGYTF. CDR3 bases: TGTGCCAGCAGCTTAGCCGTCTTTAACTATGGCTACACCTTC.

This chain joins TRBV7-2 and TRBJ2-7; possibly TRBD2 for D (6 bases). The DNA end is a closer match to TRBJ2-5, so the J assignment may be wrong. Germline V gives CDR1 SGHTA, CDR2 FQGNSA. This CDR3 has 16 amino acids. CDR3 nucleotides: TGTGCCAGCAGCTTAGATCCCCAGCGGGTTGGGGAGACCCAGTACTTC. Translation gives CASSLDPQRVGETQYF.

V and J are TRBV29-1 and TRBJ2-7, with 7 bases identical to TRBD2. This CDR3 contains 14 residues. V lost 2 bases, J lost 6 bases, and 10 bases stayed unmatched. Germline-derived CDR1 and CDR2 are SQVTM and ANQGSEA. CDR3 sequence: CSVEPQAGSVEQYF. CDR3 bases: TGCAGCGTTGAACCGCAAGCGGGGTCGGTCGAGCAGTACTTC.